One and the same sample provided the 9 T cell receptor beta chains below, sequenced in a study of shared clonotypes between healthy human individuals. Sequenced by immunoSEQ multiplex PCR; TCRdb stores in-frame clones only, minus some. The table shows approximately 400,000 clones, with 95% to 97% occurring only once. Sequencing was carried out using memory CD8+ T cells sorted from blood. As to subset: CD45RO+ cells pooled with CCR7-negative TemRA cells. These receptors came from a man aged 25 to 45 in good health.

The chain links TRBV5-6 to TRBJ2-4; 8 bases agree with TRBD1. This CDR3 is 12 amino acids long. Germline CDR1 and CDR2: SGHDT and YYEEEE. J lost 6 bases, V lost 4 bases, and 0 bases had no gene match. The CDR3 DNA reads as TGTGCCAGCAGCGGACAGGGAAACATTCAGTACTTC. It specifies CASSGQGNIQYF.

The rearrangement uses TRBV29-1 and TRBJ2-3; D may be TRBD2 (6 bases). CDR1 and CDR2 from the germline V gene are SQVTM and ANQGSEA. V lost 4 bases and J 4 bases, leaving 15 bases between the germline ends. This CDR3 comprises 14 residues. The DNA of the CDR3 is TGCAGCGTTGGAAAGAGACTAGTGGCAGATACGCAGTATTTT. This sequence encodes CSVGKRLVADTQYF.

The chain combines TRBV21-1 with TRBJ2-7; the listed D gene, TRBD1, was not tested against the DNA. TRBV21-1 is a listed pseudogene. CDR3 length equals 11 residues. The CDR3 region is CASSDRQGQYF. CDR3 in DNA: TGTGCCAGCAGCGACAGACAGGGGCAGTACTTC.

The gene calls are TRBV5-1 and TRBJ2-1; the D gene is possibly TRBD1 (6 bases). Trimming cost V 3 bases and J 7 bases, with 8 bases left between them. The CDR3 runs to 12 residues. CDR1 SGHRS and CDR2 YFSETQ come from the germline V gene. The CDR3 is CASSSRGNEQFF. CDR3 DNA: TGCGCCAGCAGCTCAAGGGGGAATGAGCAGTTCTTC.

The CDR3 reads CASSLEVSGELFF. The CDR3 DNA is TGTGCCAGCAGTTTAGAGGTTTCCGGGGAGCTGTTTTTT. The V gene is TRBV28, the J gene TRBJ2-2; no clear D gene. The length of the CDR3 is 13 residues. V was trimmed by 2 bases and J by 6 bases, leaving 7 bases between them. The germline CDR1 and CDR2 sequences are MDHEN and SYDVKM.

The genes are TRBV5-1 and TRBJ2-1; D is unresolved. CDR1 is SGHRS and CDR2 is YFSETQ in the germline V gene. The CDR3 runs 14 residues. The germline V and J ends were trimmed by 5 bases and 0 bases, with 9 bases remaining between them. CDR3 DNA: TGCGCCAGCAGGTCCCTTGGCTCCTACAATGAGCAGTTCTTC. This encodes CASRSLGSYNEQFF.

The V call is TRBV5-6, the J call TRBJ2-2; no clear D. Germline V CDR1 and CDR2: SGHDT, YYEEEE. V dropped 1 base and J dropped 0 bases, with 16 bases sitting between them. The CDR3 runs to 18 residues. CDR3 in DNA: TGTGCCAGCAGCTTGTCTTCTCTTGACGCGTCGAACACCGGGGAGCTGTTTTTT. It encodes CASSLSSLDASNTGELFF. The full variable domain, rest sourced from reference TRBV5-6 and TRBJ2-2, is DAGVTQSPTHLIKTRGQQVTLRCSPKSGHDTVSWYQQALGQGPQFIFQYYEEEERQRGNFPDRFSGHQFPNYSSELNVNALLLGDSALYLCASSLSSLDASNTGELFFGEGSRLTVL.

The chain has TRBV7-9 and TRBJ2-5; 7 nucleotides match TRBD1. Germline lookup yields CDR1 SEHNR and CDR2 FQNEAQ (reference sequence). J lost 3 bases, V lost 5 bases, and 6 bases had no gene match. The length of the CDR3 is 14 residues. The chain's CDR3 is CASSHPDREETQYF. As DNA, the CDR3 is TGTGCCAGCAGCCACCCAGACAGGGAAGAGACCCAGTACTTC.

For the CDR3, the DNA is TGTGCCAGCAGTTACACAGACCCCTATAGCAATCAGCCCCAGCATTTT. It codes for CASSYTDPYSNQPQHF. J is TRBJ1-5 and V is TRBV28; D uncertain. The CDR3 runs to 16 residues. V was trimmed by 4 bases and J by 0 bases, leaving 13 bases between them. Germline V lookup: CDR1 MDHEN, CDR2 SYDVKM.